A selection of T cell receptor beta chains follows, all from one sample in a study of T cell responses to AZD1222 COVID-19 vaccine. Produced via immunoSEQ multiplex PCR; TCRdb's table is partial and in-frame only. The sample lists about 110,000 clones; roughly 87% were seen once. Specimen: peripheral blood, collected on day 0 of AZD1222 vaccination. The source is an adult in good health. CDR3s include the opening cysteine and the closing phenylalanine or tryptophan. D genes are given only for firm matches. Size is stated for part of the rows, as once, few or many counts, or as a class when the clone is expanded.

TRBJ2-5 TRBD1 TRBV3-1/TRBV3-2 16 - TGTGCCAGCAGCCCACCTAGAAGGCAGGGGGCCGAGACCCAGTACTTC CASSPPRRQGAETQYF
TRBJ2-3 TRBD1 TRBV10-3 15 - TGTGCCATCAGACCCCGGGACAGGGGATTGGATACGCAGTATTTT CAIRPRDRGLDTQYF
TRBJ2-7 - TRBV19 12 once TGTGCCAGTAGTATGTACCCCAACGAGCAGTACTTC CASSMYPNEQYF
TRBJ2-1 TRBD1 TRBV7-3 15 - TGTGCCAGCAGCTTTAACCCCGGACAGGGATCTGAGCAGTTCTTC CASSFNPGQGSEQFF
TRBJ1-1 TRBD1 TRBV2 13 - TGTGCCAGCATGACAGGGGCTAGCACTGAAGCTTTCTTT CASMTGASTEAFF
TRBJ2-2 - TRBV7-9 17 - TGTGCCAGCAGCTTAGAGGTTGGTTGGCAGAACACCGGGGAGCTGTTTTTT CASSLEVGWQNTGELFF
TRBJ2-5 TRBD2 TRBV7-8 16 once TGTGCCAGCAGCTATAGTCGCCGGACTAGCCAAGAGACCCAGTACTTC CASSYSRRTSQETQYF
TRBJ2-1 - TRBV6-5 12 - TGTGCCAGCAGCCCACTTTCCCATGAGCAGTTCTTC CASSPLSHEQFF
TRBJ1-1 - TRBV4-1 14 - TGCGCCAGCAGCCGTAAGAGGGAGGGGACTGAAGCTTTCTTT CASSRKREGTEAFF
TRBJ1-1 - TRBV19 11 - TGTGCCAGTAGTATCAAGGTCAGAGCTTTCTTT CASSIKVRAFF